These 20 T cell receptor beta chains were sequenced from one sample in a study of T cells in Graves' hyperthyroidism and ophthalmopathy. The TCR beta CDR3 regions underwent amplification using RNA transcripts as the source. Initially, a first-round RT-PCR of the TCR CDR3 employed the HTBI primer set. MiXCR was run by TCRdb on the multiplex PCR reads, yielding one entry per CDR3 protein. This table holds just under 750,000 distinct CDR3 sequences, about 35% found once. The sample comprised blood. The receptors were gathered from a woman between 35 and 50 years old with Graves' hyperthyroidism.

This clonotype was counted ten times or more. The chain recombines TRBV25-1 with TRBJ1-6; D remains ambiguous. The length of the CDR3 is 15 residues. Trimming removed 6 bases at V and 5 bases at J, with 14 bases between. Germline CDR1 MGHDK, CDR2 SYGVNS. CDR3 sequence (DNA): TGTGCCAGCAGATCGAGGACCCACAATAATTCACCCCTCCACTTT. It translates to CASRSRTHNNSPLHF.

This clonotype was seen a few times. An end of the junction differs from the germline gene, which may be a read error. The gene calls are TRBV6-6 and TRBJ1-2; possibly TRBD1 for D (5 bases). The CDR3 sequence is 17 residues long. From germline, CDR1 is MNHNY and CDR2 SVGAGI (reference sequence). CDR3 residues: CASSYSGQGSPLSGYTF. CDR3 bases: TGTGCCAGTAGTTACTCGGGTCAGGGAAGTCCCTTAAGTGGCTACACCTTC.

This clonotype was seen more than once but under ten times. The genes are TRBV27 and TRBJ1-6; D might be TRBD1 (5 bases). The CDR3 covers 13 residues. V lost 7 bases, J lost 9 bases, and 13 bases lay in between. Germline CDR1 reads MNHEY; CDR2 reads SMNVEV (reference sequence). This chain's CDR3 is CASTKGGGSPLHF. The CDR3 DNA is TGTGCCAGCACAAAAGGTGGGGGTTCACCCCTCCACTTT.

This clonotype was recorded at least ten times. The CDR3 loop reads CASSMDGLNTEAFF. The CDR3 nucleotides read TGCGCCAGCAGCATGGACGGGCTGAACACTGAAGCTTTCTTT. V usage is TRBV5-1 and J usage is TRBJ1-1, with D unclear. The germline V gene has CDR1 SGHRS and CDR2 YFSETQ. This CDR3 region has 14 residues. The V end lost 4 bases, the J end lost 0 bases, and 10 bases lay between the germline ends.

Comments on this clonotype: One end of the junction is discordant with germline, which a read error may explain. CDR3 protein: CASSLGIGTGREAFF. CDR3 sequence (DNA): TGTGCCAGCAGTTTGGGAATCGGGACAGGGCGTGAAGCTTTCTTT. V gene TRBV10-3 combines with J gene TRBJ1-1, with 9 bases identical to TRBD1. The CDR3 runs to 15 residues. CDR1 and CDR2 (germline): ENHRY, SYGVKD.

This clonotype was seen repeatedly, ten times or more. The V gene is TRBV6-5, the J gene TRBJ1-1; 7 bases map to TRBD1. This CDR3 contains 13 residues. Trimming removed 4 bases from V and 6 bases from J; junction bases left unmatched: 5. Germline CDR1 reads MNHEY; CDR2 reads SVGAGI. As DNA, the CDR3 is TGTGCCAGCAGTTCCGTAGACAGGGCTGAAGCTTTCTTT. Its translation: CASSSVDRAEAFF.

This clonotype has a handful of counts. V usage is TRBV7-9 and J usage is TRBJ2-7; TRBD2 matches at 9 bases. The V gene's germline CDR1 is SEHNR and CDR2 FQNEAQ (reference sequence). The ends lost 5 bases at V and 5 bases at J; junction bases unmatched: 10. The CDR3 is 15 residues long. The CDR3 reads CASSNGLAFRHEQYF. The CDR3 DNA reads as TGTGCCAGCAGCAACGGACTAGCGTTTCGGCACGAGCAGTACTTC.

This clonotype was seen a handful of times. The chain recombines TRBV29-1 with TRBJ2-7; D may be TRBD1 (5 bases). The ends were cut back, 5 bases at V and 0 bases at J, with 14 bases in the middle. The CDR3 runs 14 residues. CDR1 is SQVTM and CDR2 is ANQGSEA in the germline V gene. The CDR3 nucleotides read TGCAGCGTTTCAGGCGACAGTAGCTCCTACGAGCAGTACTTC. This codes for CSVSGDSSSYEQYF.

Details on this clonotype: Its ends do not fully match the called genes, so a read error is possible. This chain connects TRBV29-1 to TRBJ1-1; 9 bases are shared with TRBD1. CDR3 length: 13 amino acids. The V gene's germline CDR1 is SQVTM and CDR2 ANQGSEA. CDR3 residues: CSEQGQGYTEALF. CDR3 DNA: TGCAGTGAACAAGGACAGGGGTACACTGAAGCTCTCTTT.

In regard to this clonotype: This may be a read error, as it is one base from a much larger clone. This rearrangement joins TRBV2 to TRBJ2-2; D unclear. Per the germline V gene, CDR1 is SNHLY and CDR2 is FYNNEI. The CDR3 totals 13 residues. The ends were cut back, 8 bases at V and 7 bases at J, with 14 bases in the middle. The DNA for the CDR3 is TGTGCCAGCTCATGGTTAGGCATCGGGGAGCTGTTTTTT. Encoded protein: CASSWLGIGELFF.

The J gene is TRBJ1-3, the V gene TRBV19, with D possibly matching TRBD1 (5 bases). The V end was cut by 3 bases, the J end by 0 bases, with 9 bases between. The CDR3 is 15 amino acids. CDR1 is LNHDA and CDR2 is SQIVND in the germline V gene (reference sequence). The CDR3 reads CASSMSGSSGNTIYF. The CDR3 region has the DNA TGTGCCAGTAGTATGTCAGGGAGCTCTGGAAACACCATATATTTT.

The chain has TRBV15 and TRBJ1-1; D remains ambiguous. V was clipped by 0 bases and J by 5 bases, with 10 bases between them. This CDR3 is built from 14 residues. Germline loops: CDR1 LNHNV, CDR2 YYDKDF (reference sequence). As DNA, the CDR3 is TGTGCCACCAGCAGAGATCAGGTCTCGACTGAAGCTTTCTTT. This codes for CATSRDQVSTEAFF. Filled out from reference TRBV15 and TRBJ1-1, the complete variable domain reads DAMVIQNPRYQVTQFGKPVTLSCSQTLNHNVMYWYQQKSSQAPKLLFHYYDKDFNNEADTPDNFQSRRPNTSFCFLDIRSPGLGDTAMYLCATSRDQVSTEAFFGQGTRLTVV.

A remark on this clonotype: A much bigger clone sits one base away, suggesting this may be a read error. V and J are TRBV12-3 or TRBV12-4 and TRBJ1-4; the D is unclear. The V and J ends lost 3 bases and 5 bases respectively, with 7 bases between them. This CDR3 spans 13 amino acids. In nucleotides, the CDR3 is TGTGCCAGCAGTTTGAGAGAAAATGAAAAACTGTTTTTT. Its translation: CASSLRENEKLFF.

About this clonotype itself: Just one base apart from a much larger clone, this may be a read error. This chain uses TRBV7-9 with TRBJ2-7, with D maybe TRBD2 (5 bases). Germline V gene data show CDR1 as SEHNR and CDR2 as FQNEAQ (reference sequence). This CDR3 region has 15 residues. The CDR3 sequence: CASSLADWSSYEQHF. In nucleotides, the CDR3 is TGTGCCAGCAGCTTAGCGGACTGGAGCTCCTACGAGCAGCACTTC.

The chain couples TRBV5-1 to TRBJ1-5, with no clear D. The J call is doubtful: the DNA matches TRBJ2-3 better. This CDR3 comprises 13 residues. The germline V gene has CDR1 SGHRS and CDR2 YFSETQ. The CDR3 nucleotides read TGCGCCAGCAGCTTGGAGCAGGTAGATACGCAGTATTTT. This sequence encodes CASSLEQVDTQYF.

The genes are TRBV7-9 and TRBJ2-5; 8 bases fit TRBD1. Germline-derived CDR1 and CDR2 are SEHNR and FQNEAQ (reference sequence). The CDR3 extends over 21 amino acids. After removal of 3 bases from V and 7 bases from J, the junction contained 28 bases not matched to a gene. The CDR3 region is CASSLGFVLGQGAQGGGTQYF. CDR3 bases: TGTGCCAGCAGCTTGGGCTTCGTGCTTGGCCAGGGGGCACAGGGAGGCGGGACCCAGTACTTC.

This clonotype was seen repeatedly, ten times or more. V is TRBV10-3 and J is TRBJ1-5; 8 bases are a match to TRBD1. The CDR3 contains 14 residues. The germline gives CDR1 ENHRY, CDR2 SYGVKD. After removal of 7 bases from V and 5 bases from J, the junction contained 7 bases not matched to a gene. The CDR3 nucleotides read TGTGCCATCAACCCGACAGGGGTCGATCAGCCCCAGCATTTT. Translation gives CAINPTGVDQPQHF.

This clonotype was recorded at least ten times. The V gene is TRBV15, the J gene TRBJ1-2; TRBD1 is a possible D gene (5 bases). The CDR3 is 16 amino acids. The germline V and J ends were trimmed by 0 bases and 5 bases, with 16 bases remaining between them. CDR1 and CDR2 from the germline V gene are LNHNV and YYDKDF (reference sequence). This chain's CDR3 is CATSRDRSGGGYGYTF. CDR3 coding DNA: TGTGCCACCAGCAGAGATAGGTCCGGGGGGGGATATGGCTACACCTTC. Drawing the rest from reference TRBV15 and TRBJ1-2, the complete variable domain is DAMVIQNPRYQVTQFGKPVTLSCSQTLNHNVMYWYQQKSSQAPKLLFHYYDKDFNNEADTPDNFQSRRPNTSFCFLDIRSPGLGDTAMYLCATSRDRSGGGYGYTFGSGTRLTVV.

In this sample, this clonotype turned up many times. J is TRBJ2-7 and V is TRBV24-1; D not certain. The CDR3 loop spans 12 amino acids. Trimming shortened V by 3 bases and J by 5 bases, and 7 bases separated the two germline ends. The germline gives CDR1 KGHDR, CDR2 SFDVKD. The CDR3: CATSDPRDEQYF. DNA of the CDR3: TGTGCCACCAGTGATCCCCGCGACGAGCAGTACTTC.

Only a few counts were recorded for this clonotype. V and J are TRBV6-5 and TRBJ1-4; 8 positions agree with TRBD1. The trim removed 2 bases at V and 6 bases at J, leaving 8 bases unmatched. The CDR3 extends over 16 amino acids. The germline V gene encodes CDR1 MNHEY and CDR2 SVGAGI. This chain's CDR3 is CASSYSPGQGYEKLFF. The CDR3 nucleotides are TGTGCCAGCAGTTACAGTCCCGGACAGGGATATGAAAAACTGTTTTTT.